The 5 T cell receptor beta chains reported below all come from one sample, sequenced in a study of cytomegalovirus exposure and HLA in healthy donors. The PCR was carried out with 60 Vbeta primers and 13 Jbeta primers. Here immunoSEQ multiplex PCR was the method, and the copy in TCRdb shows in-frame clones only, minus some. The repertoire table contains about 110,000 clones. Sequencing input: PBMCs. The receptor set was obtained from a young man in good health and CMV-seronegative.

This rearrangement joins TRBV28 to TRBJ1-2; D is unclear. In germline, CDR1 is MDHEN, CDR2 SYDVKM. The CDR3 loop spans 12 amino acids. Trimming cost V 3 bases and J 8 bases, with 10 bases left between them. CDR3 protein: CASSLSLEGYTF. The CDR3 bases are TGTGCCAGCAGTTTGAGTCTCGAGGGCTACACCTTC.

The V call is TRBV9, the J call TRBJ1-5; TRBD1 might be the D (5 bases). The CDR3 is 15 residues long. Per the germline V gene, CDR1 is SGDLS and CDR2 is YYNGEE. V lost 3 bases to trimming and J lost 2 bases, with 12 bases between them. Here the CDR3 reads CASSAGPRGNQPQHF. DNA for the CDR3: TGTGCCAGCAGCGCCGGGCCCAGGGGCAATCAGCCCCAGCATTTT.

The CDR3: CATSRVARGGDDEQYF. CDR3 nucleotides: TGTGCCACCAGCAGGGTAGCGCGAGGGGGCGACGACGAGCAGTACTTC. The V gene is TRBV15, the J gene TRBJ2-7; 7 bases line up with TRBD1. The germline CDR1 and CDR2 sequences are LNHNV and YYDKDF (reference sequence). J lost 5 bases, V lost 3 bases, and 13 bases had no gene match. This CDR3 region has 16 residues.

This chain links TRBV11-2 with TRBJ2-7, with TRBD1 matching over 9 bases. The CDR3 is 15 amino acids. V shed 5 bases, J shed 5 bases, and the junction held 10 bases outside the gene matches. Germline V lookup: CDR1 SGHAT, CDR2 FQNNGV. DNA for the CDR3: TGTGCCAGCAGCGAAACAGGGGGCGAAGGGAACGAGCAGTACTTC. Protein: CASSETGGEGNEQYF. The variable domain in full, completed from reference TRBV11-2 and TRBJ2-7, reads EAGVAQSPRYKIIEKRQSVAFWCNPISGHATLYWYQQILGQGPKLLIQFQNNGVVDDSQLPKDRFSAERLKGVDSTLKIQPAKLEDSAVYLCASSETGGEGNEQYFGPGTRLTVT.

The chain employs TRBV28 and TRBJ1-5; TRBD1 might be the D (5 bases). CDR1 and CDR2 (germline): MDHEN, SYDVKM. This CDR3 is 15 amino acids long. Trimming shortened V by 6 bases and J by 4 bases, and 16 bases separated the two germline ends. DNA for the CDR3: TGTGCCAGCAGCCCGAGTTCCGCAGGGAATCAGCCCCAGCATTTT. It yields the protein CASSPSSAGNQPQHF.